This entry concerns a single T cell receptor beta chain. What it binds is not known. These data are taken from a study of T cell responses to AZD1222 COVID-19 vaccine. Whole-study findings and limits: Just a handful of AZD1222 recipients tested seropositive at baseline.

V was clipped by 2 bases and J by 4 bases; unmatched bases: 1. The CDR3 spans 15 residues. The germline V gene has CDR1 MNHEY and CDR2 SVGAGI. TCRdb's copy holds only in-frame clones and misses some; the assay was immunoSEQ multiplex PCR. In the table there are 110,000 to 150,000 clones, around 93% of which are singletons. Material: peripheral blood, obtained 28 days after the second AZD1222 dose. The V gene is TRBV6-5, the J gene TRBJ2-1; TRBD2 agrees at 11 bases. The receptor was isolated from an adult who received the AZD1222 COVID-19 vaccine. CDR3 sequence (DNA): TGTGCCAGCAGTTACGGGACTAGCGGTTACAATGAGCAGTTCTTC. It is translated as CASSYGTSGYNEQFF.